The 12 T cell receptor beta chains reported below all come from one sample, sequenced in a study of blood T cells in healthy people across ages. A second PCR of roughly 7 to 11 cycles used a sample-barcoded 5' primer and a J-beta primer mix. TCRdb re-called the 5' RACE reads through MiXCR, storing one row per CDR3 protein. The data show around 870,000 distinct CDR3 sequences, around 30% seen once. Input material: blood. These receptors all stem from a woman of 80 years or more in good health.

Regarding this clonotype: The junction does not match germline at one end; this may be a read error. This chain links TRBV6-2 or TRBV6-3 with TRBJ1-1; D is possibly TRBD1 (5 bases). Germline V lookup: CDR1 MNHEY, CDR2 SVGEGT. There are 14 residues in the CDR3. The CDR3 sequence is CTSSWGTANTEAFF. The CDR3 bases are TGTACCAGCAGTTGGGGGACGGCGAACACTGAAGCTTTCTTT.

This clonotype was seen at least ten times. This chain connects TRBV4-2 to TRBJ1-2; D ambiguous. The CDR3 length is 12 residues. Germline-derived CDR1 and CDR2 are LGHNA and YNFKEQ. The V end was cut by 0 bases, the J end by 8 bases, with 7 bases between. The CDR3 spells CASSQESGGYTF. DNA of the CDR3: TGTGCCAGCAGCCAAGAGAGCGGCGGCTACACCTTC.

The rearrangement joins TRBV18 to TRBJ2-5; the D gene is possibly TRBD2 (6 bases). Germline V gene data show CDR1 as KGHSH and CDR2 as LQKENI. The V gene lost 1 base and the J gene lost 0 bases, with 9 bases spanning the gap. There are 15 residues in the CDR3. The chain's CDR3 is CASSPLADYQETQYF. As DNA, the CDR3 is TGTGCCAGCTCACCACTAGCGGACTACCAAGAGACCCAGTACTTC.

The table lists this clonotype with many counts. This sequence joins TRBV7-2 and TRBJ2-7, with TRBD2 identical over 8 bases. The V segment lost 1 base and the J segment 3 bases; nucleotides outside the gene matches: 5. CDR1 is SGHTA, CDR2 FQGNSA, per germline. This CDR3 has 15 residues. CDR3 coding DNA: TGTGCCAGCAGCTTAGTCAGCGGGGGAAACTACGAGCAGTACTTC. Its protein is CASSLVSGGNYEQYF.

This clonotype was counted a few times. V usage is TRBV10-3 and J usage is TRBJ2-7, with D uncertain. Germline CDR1 ENHRY, CDR2 SYGVKD. The V end was cut by 2 bases, the J end by 7 bases, with 12 bases between. CDR3 size: 13 residues. The CDR3 is CAISEVAYLEQYF. CDR3 coding DNA: TGTGCCATCAGTGAGGTGGCCTACCTAGAGCAGTACTTC.

This clonotype was observed many times. This chain uses TRBV13 with TRBJ1-2; D perhaps matches TRBD1 (6 bases). The CDR3 is 17 residues long. In germline, CDR1 is PRHDT, CDR2 FYEKMQ (reference sequence). Trimming stripped 0 bases from V and 4 bases from J, with 18 bases between. CDR3 protein: CASSLGAGADVRYGYTF. As DNA, the CDR3 is TGTGCCAGCAGCTTAGGCGCAGGGGCGGATGTCCGCTATGGCTACACCTTC.

The rearrangement joins TRBV13 to TRBJ1-1; D is unclear. Germline CDR1 and CDR2: PRHDT and FYEKMQ (reference sequence). This CDR3 is built from 16 residues. V lost 4 bases and J lost 1, with 16 bases in between. The CDR3 bases are TGTGCCAGCAGCTCTGACTTGAGGGCCAAGAACACTGAAGCTTTCTTT. Protein: CASSSDLRAKNTEAFF.

This clonotype was seen repeatedly, ten times or more. The gene calls are TRBV4-1 and TRBJ1-5; 9 bases fit TRBD1. J was trimmed by 11 bases and V by 4 bases; bases with no gene match: 12. The CDR3 consists of 15 residues. Germline CDR1 and CDR2: MGHRA and YSYEKL. DNA for the CDR3: TGCGCCAGCAGCCCGGGACAGGGAAAGACAAGGACCCAGCATTTT. Translated: CASSPGQGKTRTQHF.

The chain links TRBV29-1 to TRBJ2-4; TRBD2 aligns across 13 bases. CDR1 and CDR2 from the germline V gene are SQVTM and ANQGSEA. The J segment lost 13 bases and the V segment lost 6 bases, leaving 9 bases of the junction unmatched. CDR3 length: 13 amino acids. In DNA form, the CDR3 reads TGCAGCGTAACTAGCGGGGGGGCAGGTGAGCAGTACTTC. It translates to CSVTSGGAGEQYF.

V is TRBV29-1 and J is TRBJ1-2; D is uncertain. CDR1 SQVTM and CDR2 ANQGSEA come from the germline V gene. V lost 2 bases, J lost 0 bases, and 10 bases lay in between. CDR3 length equals 14 residues. DNA for the CDR3: TGCAGCGTTGAATACAGCGTAGCTAACTATGGCTACACCTTC. The encoded protein is CSVEYSVANYGYTF.

This clonotype was seen repeatedly, ten times or more. The V call is TRBV7-2, the J call TRBJ1-1; 8 bases are a match to TRBD1. This CDR3 region has 14 residues. V was clipped by 3 bases and J by 1 base; unmatched bases: 1. The germline V gene encodes CDR1 SGHTA and CDR2 FQGNSA. The CDR3 region is CASSFGQGNTEAFF. DNA of the CDR3: TGTGCCAGCAGCTTTGGACAGGGGAACACTGAAGCTTTCTTT.

This clonotype was seen many times. The chain employs TRBV11-3 and TRBJ2-5; D gene ambiguous. The length of the CDR3 is 14 residues. CDR1 and CDR2 from the germline V gene are SGHNT and YENEEA. The V and J ends lost 5 bases and 4 bases respectively, with 14 bases between them. CDR3 sequence: CASSTTSALETQYF. CDR3 DNA: TGTGCCAGCAGCACCACATCTGCCCTAGAGACCCAGTACTTC.